The 4 T cell receptor beta chains presented below share a single source sample, sequenced in a study of human T cells and chemical hapten exposure. One entry per CDR3 protein, called by TCRdb with MiXCR from the RACE reads. The sample includes approximately 160,000 distinct CDR3 sequences, 28% of them seen just once. Regarding time point: patch test 3, about 24 weeks after DPC sensitization. Treatment: therapeutic diphenylcyclopropenone sensitization with weekly scalp DPC. The sequences come from whole blood, collected in connection with sensitization to the hapten diphenylcyclopropenone (DPC). The source is a woman aged 18-29 years with alopecia areata. Some clones in this sample may be carry-over from other donors' samples.

This clonotype was seen a few times. CDR3 sequence: CAISVLLRGGDYGYTF. The CDR3 nucleotides are TGTGCCATCAGTGTGCTCCTCCGGGGTGGGGACTATGGCTACACCTTC. This chain connects TRBV10-3 to TRBJ1-2; D remains ambiguous. V lost 4 bases and J lost 3, with 18 bases in between. The CDR3 totals 16 residues. Germline V gene sequence: CDR1 ENHRY, CDR2 SYGVKD.

This chain joins TRBV29-1 and TRBJ2-7, with TRBD2 matching over 8 bases. Trimming took 3 bases from V and 2 from J; bases not matched to a gene: 6. The CDR3 runs to 14 residues. Per germline, CDR1 SQVTM and CDR2 ANQGSEA. In DNA form, the CDR3 reads TGCAGCGTTGATAGCCCGGGGGGGACCTACGAGCAGTACTTC. Protein: CSVDSPGGTYEQYF.

This clonotype was counted at least ten times. The chain is built from TRBV10-3 and TRBJ1-1; tentative D call: TRBD1 (5 bases). This CDR3 region has 15 residues. Trimming removed 6 bases from V and 3 bases from J, with 17 bases in between. Looked up from germline, CDR1 is ENHRY and CDR2 is SYGVKD. The CDR3 coding sequence is TGTGCCATCAGGGCTAGGGGTGGGGAAGACACTGAAGCTTTCTTT. Residues: CAIRARGGEDTEAFF.

This chain links TRBV20-1 with TRBJ2-1, with TRBD1 as a possible D gene (6 bases). The CDR3 is 12 residues long. V lost 8 bases and J 4 bases, leaving 12 bases between the germline ends. The germline CDR1 and CDR2 sequences are DFQATT and SNEGSKA (reference sequence). The CDR3 here is CSLWTEYNEQFF. CDR3 DNA: TGCAGTCTATGGACAGAATACAATGAGCAGTTCTTC.